Below, 27 T cell receptor beta chains from the same sample are listed, as sequenced in a study of Graves' ophthalmopathy and Graves' hyperthyroidism. Amplification from RNA transcripts yielded the TCR beta CDR3 regions. HTBI primers primed a first-round RT-PCR, and a second-round multiplex PCR followed. Using its own MiXCR run on the multiplex PCR reads, TCRdb lists one record per CDR3 protein. In the table there are around 520,000 distinct CDR3 sequences, 39% of which are singletons. Sequencing was performed on peripheral blood or thyroid tissue (not recorded which). The receptors originated from an adult man with Graves' hyperthyroidism.

The table lists this clonotype with many counts. The chain links TRBV29-1 to TRBJ1-4; TRBD1 matches 9 bases. CDR3 size: 14 residues. The junction had 3 bases not matched to a gene; V was cut back by 6 bases and J by 1 base. CDR1 is SQVTM and CDR2 is ANQGSEA in the germline V gene. The CDR3 DNA is TGCAGCGTGGGACAGGGCCAAACTAATGAAAAACTGTTTTTT. Translated: CSVGQGQTNEKLFF.

This clonotype was observed a handful of times. The V gene is TRBV7-3, the J gene TRBJ2-3; 10 positions match TRBD2. The length of the CDR3 is 15 residues. CDR1 is SGHTA, CDR2 FQGTGA, per germline. J lost 2 bases, V lost 5 bases, and 4 bases had no gene match. CDR3 sequence reads: CASSPTSGITDTQYF. Written as DNA, the CDR3 is TGTGCCAGCAGCCCTACTAGCGGGATCACAGATACGCAGTATTTT.

This clonotype was seen at least ten times. This chain connects TRBV29-1 to TRBJ2-7, with D perhaps TRBD1 or TRBD2 (5 bases each). CDR1 is SQVTM, CDR2 ANQGSEA, per germline. The CDR3 contains 13 residues. V was pared by 6 bases and J by 2 bases, with 14 bases between. The chain's CDR3 is CSVQGDGAYEQYF. The CDR3 DNA reads as TGCAGCGTCCAAGGGGACGGCGCCTACGAGCAGTACTTC.

The rearrangement links TRBV6-5 to TRBJ2-2; D assignment may be TRBD1 or TRBD2 (7 bases each). V shed 5 bases and J shed 3 bases, with 16 bases lying between them. Germline lookup yields CDR1 MNHEY and CDR2 SVGAGI. The CDR3 contains 16 residues. The CDR3 DNA reads TGTGCCAGCAGTGAAAGGGGAGGGGGCGACACCGGGGAGCTGTTTTTT. This encodes CASSERGGGDTGELFF.

To note about this clonotype: A much larger clone differs by one base, so this may be a read error. The chain joins TRBV7-4 to TRBJ2-7; D is possibly TRBD1 or TRBD2 (7 bases each). CDR1 SGHVT and CDR2 SQSDAQ come from the germline V gene. The CDR3 contains 15 residues. The CDR3 DNA reads as TGTGCCAGCAGTTTAGTGACAGGGACTACCTACGAGCAGTACTTC. Its translation is CASSLVTGTTYEQYF.

This clonotype has just a few counts. The chain uses TRBV10-3 and TRBJ2-2; 13 nucleotides match TRBD2. The CDR3 has 16 residues. J lost 7 bases, V lost 3 bases, and 5 bases had no gene match. Looked up from germline, CDR1 is ENHRY and CDR2 is SYGVKD. CDR3 region: CAISETTSGRIGELFF. DNA for the CDR3: TGTGCCATCAGTGAAACGACTAGCGGGAGGATCGGGGAGCTGTTTTTT.

This clonotype was seen only once. The V and J genes are TRBV6-1 and TRBJ2-7; 9 bases are a match to TRBD1. V trimming: 5 bases; J trimming: 7 bases; junction bases outside the gene matches: 9. CDR3 size: 14 residues. Germline CDR1 is MNHNS and CDR2 is SASEGT. This chain's CDR3 is CASSPRDRDNEQYF. CDR3 coding DNA: TGTGCCAGCAGTCCCCGGGACAGGGACAATGAGCAGTACTTC.

J is TRBJ2-7 and V is TRBV24-1; D not certain. The germline V gene encodes CDR1 KGHDR and CDR2 SFDVKD. The CDR3 contains 15 residues. With 3 bases removed from V and 7 bases from J, the gap between germline ends came to 18 bases. The CDR3 is CATSDIGGNTGEQYF. The CDR3 coding sequence is TGTGCCACCAGTGATATCGGTGGCAACACCGGGGAGCAGTACTTC.

This clonotype was seen more than once but under ten times. The V gene is TRBV9, the J gene TRBJ1-1, with D unclear. CDR1 and CDR2 (germline): SGDLS, YYNGEE. This CDR3 has 15 amino acids. Trimming stripped 0 bases from V and 1 base from J, with 10 bases between. CDR3 protein: CASSVAAGKNTEAFF. The CDR3 DNA is TGTGCCAGCAGCGTAGCAGCAGGAAAGAACACTGAAGCTTTCTTT.

This clonotype was picked up many times. As DNA, the CDR3 is TGTGCCAGCAGTTACCGGGAGGAACTGGGAAATGAAAAACTGTTTTTT. Amino acid sequence: CASSYREELGNEKLFF. The chain employs TRBV2 and TRBJ1-4; D is uncertain. V was shortened by 5 bases and J by 5 bases, with 18 bases between the two germline ends. The CDR3 is 16 amino acids. From germline, CDR1 is SNHLY and CDR2 FYNNEI. The full variable domain, completed using reference TRBV2 and TRBJ1-4, is EPEVTQTPSHQVTQMGQEVILRCVPISNHLYFYWYRQILGQKVEFLVSFYNNEISEKSEIFDDQFSVERPDGSNFTLKIRSTKLEDSAMYFCASSYREELGNEKLFFGSGTQLSVL.

The chain recombines TRBV7-6 with TRBJ2-7; D is perhaps TRBD1 or TRBD2 (6 bases each). Germline-derived CDR1 and CDR2 are SGHVS and FNYEAQ. Trimming stripped 3 bases from V and 3 bases from J, with 15 bases between. This CDR3 has 15 amino acids. The CDR3 nucleotides are TGTGCCAGCAGCTTTAGGGCAGGGGAGGACTACGAGCAGTACTTC. As protein: CASSFRAGEDYEQYF.

Notes on this clonotype: This may be a read error, as it is one base from a much larger clone. The chain couples TRBV7-9 to TRBJ2-2; 7 bases are a match to TRBD1. The length of the CDR3 is 16 residues. Germline CDR1 SEHNR, CDR2 FQNEAQ (reference sequence). Here the CDR3 DNA reads TGTGCCAGCAGCCCCGCCGGGACAGCGAACACCGGGGAGCCGTTTTTT. It encodes CASSPAGTANTGEPFF.

This clonotype has ten or more counts. This chain connects TRBV20-1 to TRBJ1-2; TRBD1 is a possible D gene (6 bases). CDR3 size: 14 residues. Germline V gene sequence: CDR1 DFQATT, CDR2 SNEGSKA (reference sequence). Trimming took off 6 bases at V and 4 bases at J, with 18 bases between the two ends. The DNA of the CDR3 is TGCAGTGCCAGGACAGCCGCTTTGGGCTATGGCTACACCTTC. Protein: CSARTAALGYGYTF.

This clonotype showed up many times. CDR3 DNA sequence: TGTGCCAGCAGTTTGGACGCCTACGAGCAGTACTTC. Amino acids: CASSLDAYEQYF. The rearrangement uses TRBV12-3 or TRBV12-4 and TRBJ2-7, with unresolved D. This CDR3 region has 12 residues. Trimming left V 3 bases short and J 2 bases short, with 5 bases between.

Ten or more counts support this clonotype. The V gene is TRBV29-1, the J gene TRBJ1-5, with D uncertain. This CDR3 region has 13 residues. Germline V CDR1 and CDR2: SQVTM, ANQGSEA. Trimming cost V 4 bases and J 2 bases, with 9 bases left between them. CDR3 coding DNA: TGCAGCGTTGCCAACAGAGGCAATCAGCCCCAGCATTTT. This codes for CSVANRGNQPQHF.

Notes on this clonotype: A much larger clone lies a single base off, so this may be a read error. The V gene is TRBV20-1, the J gene TRBJ1-1; 11 nucleotides agree with TRBD1. CDR1 is DFQATT, CDR2 SNEGSKA, per germline (reference sequence). The CDR3 contains 14 residues. The CDR3 DNA reads as TGCAGTGCGAGGGGGACAGGGGGGAACACTAAAGCTTTCTTT. Its protein product is CSARGTGGNTKAFF.

For this clonotype: The CDR3 carries no conserved terminal phenylalanine or tryptophan, so it likely arises from a read error. The chain combines TRBV5-1 with TRBJ1-1, with a tentative D call TRBD1 (6 bases). This CDR3 has 14 residues. V was cut by 9 bases and J by 7 bases, with 22 bases left in between. Germline lookup yields CDR1 SGHRS and CDR2 YFSETQ. The CDR3 nucleotides read TGCGCCACGGGTACAGGGTTTAGTCCCTTTGAAGCTTTCCTT. Translating gives CATGTGFSPFEAFL.

The CDR3 DNA sequence: TGTGCCAGCAGCCGAAAAAATTTGACTCCCACCTACGAGCAGTACTTC. It yields the protein CASSRKNLTPTYEQYF. The chain employs TRBV6-4 and TRBJ2-7; D is ambiguous. CDR1 and CDR2 (germline): MRHNA, SNTAGT. This CDR3 has 16 amino acids. Trimming took off 6 bases at V and 2 bases at J, with 20 bases between the two ends.

The chain combines TRBV2 with TRBJ2-3, with D tentatively TRBD1 (6 bases). Trimming removed 3 bases from V and 1 base from J, with 11 bases in between. CDR1 and CDR2 (germline): SNHLY, FYNNEI. This CDR3 spans 15 amino acids. The CDR3 DNA follows: TGTGCCAGCAGTGAGTGGGGGCTCGGCACAGATACGCAGTATTTT. Translation: CASSEWGLGTDTQYF.

The V gene is TRBV6-6, the J gene TRBJ1-4; 8 positions match TRBD1. The CDR3 runs to 13 residues. With 9 bases clipped from V and 10 bases from J, the junction kept 10 bases outside the gene matches. CDR1 and CDR2 from the germline V gene are MNHNY and SVGAGI (reference sequence). The CDR3 loop reads CASNVDRDGKLFF. The CDR3 DNA follows: TGTGCCAGTAATGTGGACAGGGACGGAAAACTGTTTTTT.

Remarks on this clonotype: This may be a read error: a much more frequent sequence differs by one nucleotide. This chain uses TRBV19 with TRBJ1-1; D call uncertain. The germline gives CDR1 LNHDA, CDR2 SQIVND (reference sequence). The CDR3 is 14 residues long. Trimming shortened V by 7 bases and J by 1 base, and 13 bases separated the two germline ends. The CDR3 DNA follows: TGTGCCAGTACCCCGGAGGCCGAGAACACTGAAGCTTTCTTT. Encoded protein: CASTPEAENTEAFF.

This clonotype showed up many times. The chain couples TRBV5-1 to TRBJ1-4, with D perhaps TRBD1 (6 bases). Germline assignment: CDR1 SGHRS and CDR2 YFSETQ. V lost 3 bases to trimming and J lost 4 bases, with 10 bases between them. The CDR3 runs 14 residues. The CDR3 sequence is CASSSQGSNEKLFF. CDR3 coding DNA: TGCGCCAGCAGCTCCCAGGGGAGTAATGAAAAACTGTTTTTT.

V and J are TRBV5-1 and TRBJ1-1; 12 bases are shared with TRBD1. The CDR3 runs to 17 residues. V was clipped by 4 bases and J by 2 bases; unmatched bases: 9. From germline, CDR1 is SGHRS and CDR2 YFSETQ. Written as DNA, the CDR3 is TGCGCCAGCAGCCTAGAAGGGACAGGGGGCGAAAACACTGAAGCTTTCTTT. This gives the protein CASSLEGTGGENTEAFF. Full variable domain (remainder filled in from reference TRBV5-1 and TRBJ1-1): KAGVTQTPRYLIKTRGQQVTLSCSPISGHRSVSWYQQTPGQGLQFLFEYFSETQRNKGNFPGRFSGRQFSNSRSEMNVSTLELGDSALYLCASSLEGTGGENTEAFFGQGTRLTVV.

This clonotype was seen only once. This could be a read error, since a much larger clone is one nucleotide away. The V gene is TRBV7-9, the J gene TRBJ1-2, with TRBD1 identical over 8 bases. The germline CDR1 and CDR2 sequences are SEHNR and FQNEAQ (reference sequence). The CDR3 runs 15 residues. This CDR3 reads CAGSPRDRSLYGYTF. Written as DNA, the CDR3 is TGTGCCGGCAGCCCCCGGGACAGGTCGCTCTATGGCTACACCTTC.

Here the CDR3 reads CSALAGEETQYF. DNA for the CDR3: TGCAGTGCTCTAGCGGGGGAAGAGACCCAGTACTTC. This chain uses TRBV20-1 with TRBJ2-5; TRBD2 matches 10 bases. The CDR3 runs to 12 residues. Germline V gives CDR1 DFQATT, CDR2 SNEGSKA (reference sequence). The ends lost 5 bases at V and 3 bases at J; junction bases unmatched: 0.

This chain joins TRBV24-1 and TRBJ2-5, with 7 positions matching TRBD2. This CDR3 is 14 amino acids long. Germline values: CDR1 KGHDR, CDR2 SFDVKD. J lost 5 bases, V lost 0 bases, and 2 bases had no gene match. CDR3 DNA sequence: TGTGCCACCAGTGATTTGAGCGGGGTTGAGACCCAGTACTTC. It specifies CATSDLSGVETQYF.

The V gene is TRBV20-1, the J gene TRBJ2-3; D might be TRBD2 (6 bases). The CDR3 runs 15 residues. Trimming cost V 1 base and J 2 bases, with 13 bases left between them. CDR1 DFQATT and CDR2 SNEGSKA come from the germline V gene (reference sequence). The CDR3 nucleotides read TGCAGTGCTAGAGCCGGGACTTTTCTCACAGATACGCAGTATTTT. This codes for CSARAGTFLTDTQYF.